Shown below are 12 T cell receptor beta chains from a single sample sequenced in a study of breast tumors, draining lymph nodes, adjacent tissues. TCRdb analysed the multiplex PCR reads with MiXCR anew, one entry per CDR3 protein. This table holds fewer than 25,000 distinct CDR3 sequences, approximately 33% found once. The sequenced sample was breast tumor tissue. These receptor sequences come from a female donor with breast cancer. Some clones in this sample may be carry-over from other donors' samples.

A word on this clonotype: A read error may produce the germline difference seen at one junction end. The chain combines TRBV7-2 with TRBJ2-7, with D uncertain. There are 13 residues in the CDR3. CDR1 and CDR2 (germline): SGHTA, FQGNSA. As DNA, the CDR3 is TGCGCCAGCAGCTCGGGTTACTCCTACGAGCGGTACTTC. Amino acid sequence: CASSSGYSYERYF.

The table lists this clonotype with many counts. The V and J genes are TRBV10-3 and TRBJ2-7; 9 positions agree with TRBD2. The CDR3 extends over 14 amino acids. With V trimmed by 6 bases and J by 5 bases, 8 bases remained unmatched. Per the germline V gene, CDR1 is ENHRY and CDR2 is SYGVKD. Here the CDR3 reads CAIRISAGGDEQYF. CDR3 nucleotides: TGTGCCATCAGAATCTCGGCGGGAGGGGACGAGCAGTACTTC.

This clonotype has ten or more counts. This chain connects TRBV7-9 to TRBJ2-2; 9 bases match TRBD2. Germline V gene data show CDR1 as SEHNR and CDR2 as FQNEAQ (reference sequence). CDR3 length: 19 residues. Losses at the gene ends were 5 bases for V and 0 bases for J; bases not matched to a gene: 13. This chain's CDR3 is CASSTIAGEALTNTGELFF. The CDR3 DNA follows: TGTGCCAGCAGCACTATAGCGGGAGAAGCGTTGACGAACACCGGGGAGCTGTTTTTT.

The table lists this clonotype with many counts. The genes are TRBV9 and TRBJ1-2; possibly TRBD1 for D (5 bases). The V end was cut by 4 bases, the J end by 8 bases, with 18 bases between. From germline, CDR1 is SGDLS and CDR2 YYNGEE. The CDR3 consists of 14 residues. This chain's CDR3 is CASSPRQILLGYTF. The CDR3 DNA reads as TGTGCCAGCAGCCCAAGACAGATTTTACTGGGCTACACCTTC.

This clonotype appeared a few times. The V gene is TRBV30, the J gene TRBJ2-3; the D is unclear. CDR3 length: 12 amino acids. Looked up from germline, CDR1 is GTSNPN and CDR2 is SVGIG (reference sequence). V shed 0 bases and J shed 1 base, with 2 bases lying between them. The CDR3 DNA follows: TGTGCCTGGAGTGTGGGCACAGATACGCAGTATTTT. This sequence encodes CAWSVGTDTQYF.

This clonotype came up many times. The V gene is TRBV6-1, the J gene TRBJ1-4; D is unclear. Germline loops: CDR1 MNHNS, CDR2 SASEGT. Trimming pared 2 bases from V and 3 bases from J, leaving 7 bases between. This CDR3 has 14 residues. In DNA, the CDR3 is TGTGCCAGCAGTGAACGGGGATCTAATGAAAAACTGTTTTTT. This translates into CASSERGSNEKLFF.

The rearrangement joins TRBV7-3 to TRBJ2-3; tentative D call: TRBD1 (6 bases). Trimming left V 4 bases short and J 3 bases short, with 8 bases between. This CDR3 comprises 13 residues. Germline values: CDR1 SGHTA, CDR2 FQGTGA. The CDR3 sequence is CASSWTVTDTQYF. The CDR3 DNA is TGTGCCAGCAGCTGGACAGTAACAGATACGCAGTATTTT.

The J gene is TRBJ1-5, the V gene TRBV20-1; 7 bases are shared with TRBD1. J lost 5 bases, V lost 3 bases, and 4 bases had no gene match. The V gene's germline CDR1 is DFQATT and CDR2 SNEGSKA (reference sequence). This CDR3 spans 13 amino acids. The CDR3 loop reads CSASWQGDQPQHF. CDR3 sequence (DNA): TGCAGTGCTAGTTGGCAGGGGGATCAGCCCCAGCATTTT.

Within the sample, this clonotype is medium-sized. The rearrangement joins TRBV4-2 to TRBJ2-1; no clear D gene. CDR3 length equals 15 residues. CDR1 and CDR2 (germline): LGHNA, YNFKEQ. The V end was cut by 0 bases, the J end by 10 bases, with 16 bases between. CDR3 protein: CASSQDPLPSNEQFF. Here the CDR3 DNA reads TGTGCCAGCAGCCAAGATCCCTTACCTAGTAACGAGCAGTTCTTC.

Ten or more counts support this clonotype. The chain links TRBV11-2 to TRBJ1-2; 9 bases line up with TRBD1. Germline lookup yields CDR1 SGHAT and CDR2 FQNNGV. V lost 5 bases to trimming and J lost 4 bases; unmatched junction nucleotides: 8. The CDR3 covers 15 residues. The CDR3 loop reads CASSTLGQGSYGYTF. In DNA form, the CDR3 reads TGTGCCAGCAGCACCCTCGGACAGGGGAGCTATGGCTACACCTTC. Complete variable domain (other parts from reference TRBV11-2 and TRBJ1-2): EAGVAQSPRYKIIEKRQSVAFWCNPISGHATLYWYQQILGQGPKLLIQFQNNGVVDDSQLPKDRFSAERLKGVDSTLKIQPAKLEDSAVYLCASSTLGQGSYGYTFGSGTRLTVV.

To note about this clonotype: This likely comes from a read error, as the CDR3 has no conserved phenylalanine or tryptophan at its end. The chain employs TRBV20-1 and TRBJ2-5; 9 nucleotides align to TRBD1. The CDR3 spans 14 residues. Germline V gene data show CDR1 as DFQATT and CDR2 as SNEGSKA (reference sequence). The CDR3 DNA reads TGCAGCGCTAGAGATGTGACAGGGGGAGAGACCCAGTACGTC. Protein product: CSARDVTGGETQYV.

This clonotype occurred once. The chain employs TRBV12-5 and TRBJ2-7, with D maybe TRBD1 (5 bases). Deletions cut 6 bases from V and 2 bases from J, with 14 bases between. CDR3 size: 14 residues. Germline loops: CDR1 LGHNT, CDR2 FRNRAP. Here the CDR3 DNA reads TGTGCTAGTGGCCCCGCCCGACAGCCCTACGAGCAGTACTTC. Protein sequence: CASGPARQPYEQYF.